The clone carrying this T cell receptor (beta chain) was detected a few times. Its specificity is not known. These data belong to a study of T cells in Graves' hyperthyroidism and ophthalmopathy. Study in general: Peripheral blood was acquired at first diagnosis, ahead of any therapy whatsoever. General study findings and limits: Peripheral blood also featured most of the thyroid clonotypes expanded above 0.001.

Ophthalmopathy cases met thresholds of Clinical Activity Score at least 3, NOSPECS grade at least 4 and duration under 3 months. The TCR beta CDR3 regions underwent amplification using RNA transcripts as the source. When the TCR CDR3 underwent first-round RT-PCR, the HTBI primer set was used. TCRdb reprocessed the multiplex PCR reads with MiXCR, giving one entry per CDR3 protein. The data show about 270,000 distinct CDR3 sequences, 22% seen once. Sequencing was performed on blood. The receptor's source is a man aged 30-40 years with Graves' ophthalmopathy.

The chain's CDR3 is CSARSRQSEQYF. The CDR3 bases are TGCAGTGCTAGAAGCCGGCAGAGCGAGCAGTACTTC. The chain is built from TRBV20-1 and TRBJ2-7; D unclear. Germline CDR1 is DFQATT and CDR2 is SNEGSKA (reference sequence). V lost 2 bases and J 6 bases, leaving 11 bases between the germline ends. CDR3 length: 12 residues.